This TCR beta chain stems from a study of Ad26.COV2.S vaccination and SARS-CoV-2 variants. For the study at large: The Ad26.COV2.S arm of the COV1001 trial was where the donor was placed. Ad26.COV2.S given intramuscularly, once or twice 56 days apart.

Germline lookup yields CDR1 SGHRS and CDR2 YFSETQ. Trimming shortened V by 4 bases and J by 2 bases, and 18 bases separated the two germline ends. This CDR3 is 16 amino acids long. Sequenced by immunoSEQ multiplex PCR; TCRdb stores in-frame clones only, minus some. The table records hundreds of thousands of clones, about 89% of them present only once. Treatment given: around 19 received Ad26.COV2.S at low or high dose, single or two shots; a few received placebo; per-sample allocation not given. Specimens were obtained on day 63 following the first vaccine or placebo injection. This vaccine is an Ad26 vector that expresses the Wuhan-strain SARS-CoV-2 spike.

The chain joins TRBV5-1 to TRBJ2-5; the D gene is possibly TRBD2 (5 bases). The specimen was peripheral blood, collected in a trial of Ad26.COV2.S vaccine versus placebo. The sequence was collected from a person between 18 and 65 years old who received the Ad26.COV2.S COVID-19 vaccine or a placebo. CDR3 sequence: CASSPRVTEAQETQYF. The DNA of the CDR3 is TGCGCCAGCAGCCCGCGGGTTACAGAGGCACAAGAGACCCAGTACTTC.